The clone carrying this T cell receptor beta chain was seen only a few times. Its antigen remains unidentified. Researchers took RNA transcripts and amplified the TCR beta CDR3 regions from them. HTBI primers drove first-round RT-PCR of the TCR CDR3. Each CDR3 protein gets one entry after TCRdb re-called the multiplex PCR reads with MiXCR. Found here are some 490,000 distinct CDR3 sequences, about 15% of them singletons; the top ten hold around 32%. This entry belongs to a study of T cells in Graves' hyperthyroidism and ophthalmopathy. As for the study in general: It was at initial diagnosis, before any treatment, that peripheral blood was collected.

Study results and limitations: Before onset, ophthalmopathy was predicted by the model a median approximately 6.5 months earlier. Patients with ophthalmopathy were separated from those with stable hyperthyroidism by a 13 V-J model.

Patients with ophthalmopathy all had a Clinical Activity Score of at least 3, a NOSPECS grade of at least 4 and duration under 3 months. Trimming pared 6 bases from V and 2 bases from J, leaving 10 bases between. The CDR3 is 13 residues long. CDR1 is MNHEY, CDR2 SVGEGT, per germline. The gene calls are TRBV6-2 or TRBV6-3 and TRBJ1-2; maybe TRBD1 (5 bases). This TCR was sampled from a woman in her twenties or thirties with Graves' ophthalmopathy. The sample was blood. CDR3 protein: CASRNGGNYGYTF. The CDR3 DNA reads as TGTGCCAGCAGAAACGGGGGGAACTATGGCTACACCTTC.